Below are 21 T cell receptor beta chains sequenced from a single sample in a study of read filtering for tumor transcriptome and immune sequencing. The library was built from about 400 ng RNA with molecular barcoded adaptors for alpha/delta and beta/gamma chains. In TCRdb, the reads were re-called with MiXCR into one record per CDR3 protein. The table includes around 130,000 distinct CDR3 sequences, under 15% detected once. Sequences were obtained from a population of CD138-negative cells sorted from bone marrow. Source of these receptors: a donor at least 40 years old with multiple myeloma.

This clonotype has at least ten counts. The rearrangement uses TRBV20-1 and TRBJ2-5; 9 nucleotides line up with TRBD1. CDR3 length: 13 amino acids. J gave up 5 bases and V 5 bases, and 6 bases lay outside the gene matches. Germline-derived CDR1 and CDR2 are DFQATT and SNEGSKA (reference sequence). The CDR3 DNA is TGCAGTGCTCACGACAGGGGGTGGGAGACCCAGTACTTC. Protein sequence: CSAHDRGWETQYF.

The table lists this clonotype with many counts. CDR3 in DNA: TGTGCCAGCAGCTTGTTGACAGGGGGCTTGGATACGCAGTATTTT. Its translation: CASSLLTGGLDTQYF. This chain uses TRBV7-9 with TRBJ2-3, with 10 nucleotides matching TRBD1. Per the germline V gene, CDR1 is SEHNR and CDR2 is FQNEAQ (reference sequence). The CDR3 length is 15 residues. V lost 3 bases and J lost 6; bases outside the gene matches: 6.

The genes are TRBV4-2 and TRBJ1-2, with 7 bases identical to TRBD1. The V and J ends lost 0 bases and 8 bases, in that order; junction bases with no gene match: 6. This CDR3 has 14 residues. The germline gives CDR1 LGHNA, CDR2 YNFKEQ. CDR3 residues: CASSQERGQKGYTF. CDR3 sequence (DNA): TGTGCCAGCAGCCAAGAGAGGGGACAGAAGGGCTACACCTTC.

Many counts were recorded for this clonotype. This chain joins TRBV6-5 and TRBJ2-5; 12 bases are shared with TRBD2. This CDR3 region has 15 residues. V was clipped by 4 bases and J by 5 bases; unmatched bases: 5. The germline V gene has CDR1 MNHEY and CDR2 SVGAGI. CDR3 coding DNA: TGTGCCAGCAGTTCCCGACTAGCGGGGGTGGAGACCCAGTACTTC. Translation gives CASSSRLAGVETQYF.

The table lists this clonotype with many counts. This rearrangement joins TRBV4-1 to TRBJ1-5; TRBD1 aligns across 7 bases. With V trimmed by 1 base and J by 7 bases, 7 bases remained unmatched. The CDR3 is made up of 15 amino acids. Per the germline V gene, CDR1 is MGHRA and CDR2 is YSYEKL. In nucleotides, the CDR3 is TGCGCCAGCAGCCAAGTCAGGGACAGCCAGCAGCCCCAGCATTTT. Protein product: CASSQVRDSQQPQHF.

This clonotype was detected many times. The J gene is TRBJ2-1, the V gene TRBV19; D is unresolved. V was pared by 9 bases and J by 4 bases, with 16 bases between. Germline-derived CDR1 and CDR2 are LNHDA and SQIVND (reference sequence). The CDR3 runs to 14 residues. CDR3 residues: CASRRDDSYNEQFF. The CDR3 region has the DNA TGTGCCAGCCGGAGAGACGACTCTTACAATGAGCAGTTCTTC.

This clonotype was detected ten times or more. The chain joins TRBV9 to TRBJ1-1; no firm D call. The CDR3 extends over 15 amino acids. The V gene lost 0 bases and the J gene lost 6 bases, with 15 bases spanning the gap. CDR1 is SGDLS, CDR2 YYNGEE, per germline. The CDR3 bases are TGTGCCAGCAGCGTAGACGCTCGCGGTACTGCTGAAGCTTTCTTT. Encoded protein: CASSVDARGTAEAFF.

This clonotype was detected ten times or more. At one end the junction does not follow the germline gene, possibly because of a read error. The chain links TRBV7-7 to TRBJ2-5; 7 nucleotides match TRBD1. This CDR3 is built from 13 residues. Germline V CDR1 and CDR2: SSHAT, FNYEAQ (reference sequence). CDR3 sequence (DNA): TGTGCTAGCAGTCGACAGGGACGGGAGACCCAGTACTTC. It encodes CASSRQGRETQYF.

Of note for this clonotype: A read error may be the cause here, since a much bigger clone is one base away. The chain employs TRBV6-2 or TRBV6-3 and TRBJ2-7; 9 positions match TRBD1. The length of the CDR3 is 15 residues. Germline V gene sequence: CDR1 MNHEY, CDR2 SVGEGT. CDR3 sequence: CASRSRDRVTYERYF. The DNA of the CDR3 is TGTGCCAGCAGAAGCCGGGACAGGGTAACCTACGAGCGGTACTTC.

This clonotype appeared many times. The chain combines TRBV7-2 with TRBJ1-1; TRBD1 matches 11 bases. Trimming cost V 5 bases and J 7 bases; bases outside gene matches: 6. This CDR3 is 14 amino acids long. Germline CDR1 and CDR2: SGHTA and FQGNSA. CDR3 bases: TGTGCCAGCAGCCAGGACAGGGGGCAGGGTGAAGCTTTCTTT. It translates to CASSQDRGQGEAFF.

This clonotype came up many times. This chain uses TRBV4-1 with TRBJ2-7; D gene uncertain. V was clipped by 2 bases and J by 4 bases, with 9 bases between them. The CDR3 loop spans 13 amino acids. The germline V gene encodes CDR1 MGHRA and CDR2 YSYEKL. CDR3 loop: CASSQHQEYEQYF. CDR3 in DNA: TGCGCCAGCAGCCAACACCAAGAATACGAGCAGTACTTC.

In this sample, this clonotype turned up many times. V usage is TRBV20-1 and J usage is TRBJ2-1; 7 nucleotides line up with TRBD1. V lost 3 bases, J lost 14 bases, and 10 bases stayed unmatched. The germline CDR1 and CDR2 sequences are DFQATT and SNEGSKA (reference sequence). CDR3 length equals 12 residues. The DNA of the CDR3 is TGCAGTGCTAGGGAGTCTGGGACAGAAGAGTTCTTC. It specifies CSARESGTEEFF.

This clonotype is large (0.1 to 1%). The gene calls are TRBV5-4 and TRBJ1-1, with a weak D call TRBD1 (6 bases). Germline lookup yields CDR1 SGHNT and CDR2 YYREEE (reference sequence). Trimming removed 4 bases at V and 2 bases at J, with 18 bases between. This CDR3 contains 16 residues. CDR3 loop: CASSLQGRGSNTEAFF. Written as DNA, the CDR3 is TGTGCCAGCAGCCTACAGGGCCGCGGGTCCAACACTGAAGCTTTCTTT. Drawing the rest from reference TRBV5-4 and TRBJ1-1, the complete variable domain is ETGVTQSPTHLIKTRGQQVTLRCSSQSGHNTVSWYQQALGQGPQFIFQYYREEENGRGNFPPRFSGLQFPNYSSELNVNALELDDSALYLCASSLQGRGSNTEAFFGQGTRLTVV.

This clonotype was recorded many times. This chain links TRBV20-1 with TRBJ2-3; a possible D gene is TRBD2 (5 bases). V was pared by 1 base and J by 0 bases, with 11 bases between. In germline, CDR1 is DFQATT, CDR2 SNEGSKA (reference sequence). The CDR3 totals 15 residues. CDR3 amino acids: CSARVSGRSTDTQYF. The CDR3 DNA sequence: TGCAGTGCTAGAGTGAGCGGACGGAGCACAGATACGCAGTATTTT.

This clonotype was counted at least ten times. The genes are TRBV9 and TRBJ2-3, with 14 bases matching TRBD2. This CDR3 comprises 17 residues. J gave up 5 bases and V 4 bases, and 9 bases lay outside the gene matches. Germline V CDR1 and CDR2: SGDLS, YYNGEE. CDR3 residues: CASSNQGTSGGGDTQYF. CDR3 bases: TGTGCCAGCAGCAACCAGGGGACTAGCGGGGGTGGAGATACGCAGTATTTT.

This clonotype was detected only once. With a much larger clone just one base away, this may be a read error. The CDR3 DNA reads TGCAGCGTTGGCCTACAGGGGACAGGCCCTGATCAGCCCCAGCATTTT. It encodes CSVGLQGTGPDQPQHF. The chain joins TRBV29-1 to TRBJ1-5; the match to TRBD1 covers 8 bases. Trimming removed 4 bases from V and 5 bases from J; junction bases left unmatched: 13. Germline V gene data show CDR1 as SQVTM and CDR2 as ANQGSEA. There are 16 residues in the CDR3.

This clonotype appeared many times. Sequence at one end of the junction differs from germline and may be a read error. The chain is built from TRBV6-6 and TRBJ2-5; tentatively, D is TRBD2 (6 bases). Germline V gives CDR1 MNHNY, CDR2 SVGAGI (reference sequence). This CDR3 contains 14 residues. The CDR3 DNA follows: TGTGCCAGCAATTACGAGCGGGTACAAGAGACCCAGTACTTC. Translating gives CASNYERVQETQYF.

The table lists this clonotype with many counts. The V call is TRBV15, the J call TRBJ2-7, with a possible D match to TRBD1 (6 bases). Germline V lookup: CDR1 LNHNV, CDR2 YYDKDF (reference sequence). V was pared by 2 bases and J by 1 base, with 15 bases between. This CDR3 has 16 amino acids. The CDR3 spells CATSRPHEDRSYEQYF. CDR3 DNA sequence: TGTGCCACCAGCAGACCCCATGAGGACAGATCCTACGAGCAGTACTTC. Full variable domain (missing parts from reference TRBV15 and TRBJ2-7): DAMVIQNPRYQVTQFGKPVTLSCSQTLNHNVMYWYQQKSSQAPKLLFHYYDKDFNNEADTPDNFQSRRPNTSFCFLDIRSPGLGDTAMYLCATSRPHEDRSYEQYFGPGTRLTVT.

This sequence joins TRBV4-1 and TRBJ2-2, with D hard to call. The V end was cut by 0 bases, the J end by 5 bases, with 10 bases between. This CDR3 is 15 amino acids long. The V gene's germline CDR1 is MGHRA and CDR2 YSYEKL. This CDR3 reads CASSQESPRTGELFF. In DNA, the CDR3 is TGCGCCAGCAGCCAAGAATCCCCCCGGACCGGGGAGCTGTTTTTT.

Points on this clonotype: This may come from a read error, since a much larger clone is one base off. V and J are TRBV6-1 and TRBJ1-2, with D unclear. The CDR3 has 11 residues. CDR1 and CDR2 from the germline V gene are MNHNS and SASEGT. The CDR3 nucleotides are TGTGCCAGCAAGCGTGCTAGCGGCTACTCCTTC. Amino acid sequence: CASKRASGYSF.

The rearrangement links TRBV4-1 to TRBJ1-5; D is unclear. Germline V CDR1 and CDR2: MGHRA, YSYEKL. This CDR3 is built from 15 residues. V lost 1 base to trimming and J lost 3 bases, with 10 bases between them. CDR3: CASSQGRGINQPQHF. In DNA, the CDR3 is TGCGCCAGCAGCCAAGGGCGAGGCATCAATCAGCCCCAGCATTTT.